This TCR beta chain comes out of a study of OX40 agonist ivuxolimab in advanced cancers. Study-wide results and caveats: Both CD4+ and CD8+ T cell populations in blood had undergone clonal expansion by week 6 at 0.1 to 3.0 mg/kg. Among the lowest peripheral clonal expansion occurred in 0.1-3.0 mg/kg partial responders. Expanded clones tended on average to be more numerous among CD8+ T cells than CD4+.

Repertoires were generated with immunoSEQ multiplex PCR, while TCRdb's copy carries only in-frame clones and drops some. The sample includes roughly 90,000 clones, more than 75% of them seen just once. CDR1 is SGHTA, CDR2 FQGNSA, per germline. CDR3 length equals 15 residues. Trimming stripped 5 bases from V and 9 bases from J, with 20 bases between. Comment on this clone: As yet, its antigen is unknown.

The clonotype was recovered from an adult with an advanced solid tumor such as melanoma, head and neck, liver or kidney cancer. The specimen was CD4+ or CD8+ T cells sorted from blood, collected in a trial of the OX40 agonist ivuxolimab. The V and J genes are TRBV7-2 and TRBJ1-3; possibly TRBD1 for D (5 bases). This CDR3 reads CASSPRRDDRSTIYF. CDR3 DNA sequence: TGTGCCAGCAGCCCAAGAAGGGACGACCGAAGCACCATATATTTT.